The 12 T cell receptor beta chains listed next were all sequenced from one sample in a study of shared clonotypes between healthy human individuals. Profiling relied on immunoSEQ multiplex PCR, and the TCRdb table lists in-frame clones only, not all of them. Here the sample spans 190,000 or so clones, 80% to 95% being singletons. Material: naive CD4+ T cells sorted from blood. The subset: CD45RA+ positively selected. The receptors come from a woman between 25 and 40 years old in good health.

CDR3 region: CASSRPGQAYNEQFF. CDR3 in DNA: TGTGCCAGCAGCCGCCCGGGACAGGCATACAATGAGCAGTTCTTC. The rearrangement joins TRBV7-9 to TRBJ2-1, with 8 positions matching TRBD1. Germline V gene lookup returns CDR1 SEHNR and CDR2 FQNEAQ (reference sequence). The length of the CDR3 is 15 residues. V lost 5 bases, J lost 4 bases, and 7 bases stayed unmatched.

This chain joins TRBV7-9 and TRBJ2-3; D not certain. From germline, CDR1 is SEHNR and CDR2 FQNEAQ (reference sequence). The CDR3 runs to 14 residues. Trimming left V 0 bases short and J 6 bases short, with 10 bases between. Here the CDR3 reads CASSLARTGDTQYF. The CDR3 nucleotides are TGTGCCAGCAGCTTAGCGCGCACCGGGGATACGCAGTATTTT.

V gene TRBV11-2 combines with J gene TRBJ2-5, with 8 bases fitting TRBD2. CDR3 length: 15 residues. V lost 1 base to trimming and J lost 3 bases; unmatched junction nucleotides: 4. The germline V gene has CDR1 SGHAT and CDR2 FQNNGV. Here the CDR3 reads CASSLAGGIEETQYF. The CDR3 DNA reads as TGTGCCAGCAGCTTAGCGGGAGGGATTGAAGAGACCCAGTACTTC.

The CDR3, as DNA: TGTGCCAGCTCACCATCGGGACAAGGCCAAGAGACCCAGTACTTC. Translated, it gives CASSPSGQGQETQYF. V usage is TRBV18 and J usage is TRBJ2-5; D may be TRBD1 (6 bases). The germline V gene encodes CDR1 KGHSH and CDR2 LQKENI. Trimming removed 2 bases from V and 1 base from J, with 11 bases in between. This CDR3 region has 15 residues.

The chain has TRBV27 and TRBJ1-3, with a tentative D call TRBD1 (5 bases). The CDR3 spans 15 residues. Germline CDR1 reads MNHEY; CDR2 reads SMNVEV (reference sequence). V lost 6 bases to trimming and J lost 5 bases, with 17 bases between them. The CDR3 DNA sequence: TGTGCCAGCAGATCACAGGCGGGTGGGAGAAACACCATATATTTT. It translates to CASRSQAGGRNTIYF.

The DNA for the CDR3 is TGTGCCAGCAGCACGATGGAGGGGGGTGGCCAGTACTTC. Protein: CASSTMEGGGQYF. The chain employs TRBV11-2 and TRBJ2-5; D may correspond to TRBD1 or TRBD2 (6 bases each). V lost 5 bases, J lost 10 bases, and 17 bases lay in between. From germline, CDR1 is SGHAT and CDR2 FQNNGV. The length of the CDR3 is 13 residues.

The V call is TRBV28, the J call TRBJ2-7; tentatively, D is TRBD2 (5 bases). The germline gives CDR1 MDHEN, CDR2 SYDVKM. The CDR3 covers 15 residues. V was pared by 4 bases and J by 6 bases, with 19 bases between. For the CDR3, the DNA is TGTGCCAGCAGTTCTTACGGCTTCAAAGGAGGCGAGCAGTACTTC. As protein: CASSSYGFKGGEQYF.

The V gene is TRBV5-1, the J gene TRBJ2-5, with a possible D match to TRBD2 (6 bases). Deletions cut 4 bases from V and 5 bases from J, with 18 bases between. The germline V gene has CDR1 SGHRS and CDR2 YFSETQ. This CDR3 spans 15 amino acids. CDR3 loop: CASSPSGGAGETQYF. CDR3 bases: TGCGCCAGCAGCCCCAGTGGAGGGGCAGGGGAGACCCAGTACTTC.

The J gene is TRBJ2-5, the V gene TRBV6-5; maybe TRBD1 (5 bases). TRBJ2-7 explains the end of the DNA better; the J call may be wrong. CDR1 is MNHEY and CDR2 is SVGAGI in the germline V gene. The CDR3 has 15 residues. Here the CDR3 reads CASSYSGLTTSEQYF. CDR3 sequence (DNA): TGTGCCAGCAGTTACTCGGGGCTCACGACTTCCGAGCAGTACTTC.

The chain joins TRBV28 to TRBJ2-7; TRBD2 agrees at 9 bases. Germline assignment: CDR1 MDHEN and CDR2 SYDVKM. The CDR3 has 16 amino acids. With V trimmed by 3 bases and J by 4 bases, 10 bases remained unmatched. The CDR3 region has the DNA TGTGCCAGCAGTTTGTGGAAGAGCGGGAGGAAATACGAGCAGTACTTC. Translating gives CASSLWKSGRKYEQYF.

This clone came up a few times. The chain couples TRBV7-9 to TRBJ2-7; D uncertain. Deletions cut 5 bases from V and 2 bases from J, with 13 bases between. Germline V gene sequence: CDR1 SEHNR, CDR2 FQNEAQ (reference sequence). The CDR3 sequence is 14 residues long. The CDR3 reads CASSPLGGTYEQYF. The CDR3 nucleotides are TGTGCCAGCAGCCCCTTAGGTGGAACCTACGAGCAGTACTTC.

The chain joins TRBV28 to TRBJ1-1, with D unresolved. The CDR3 length is 14 residues. V was shortened by 4 bases and J by 7 bases, with 16 bases between the two germline ends. The germline gives CDR1 MDHEN, CDR2 SYDVKM. The CDR3 is CASSSYSPESEAFF. CDR3 bases: TGTGCCAGCAGTTCTTATTCCCCCGAAAGTGAAGCTTTCTTT.